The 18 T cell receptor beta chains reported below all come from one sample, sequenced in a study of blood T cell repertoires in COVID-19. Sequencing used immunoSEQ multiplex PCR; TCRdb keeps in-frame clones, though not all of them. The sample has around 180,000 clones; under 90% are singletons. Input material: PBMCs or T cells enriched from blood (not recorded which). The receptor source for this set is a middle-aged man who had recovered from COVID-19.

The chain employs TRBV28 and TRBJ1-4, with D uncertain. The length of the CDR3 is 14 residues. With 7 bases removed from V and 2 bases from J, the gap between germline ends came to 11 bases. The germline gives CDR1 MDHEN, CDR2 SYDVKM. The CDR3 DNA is TGTGCCAGCAACGGAGCGCGGACTAATGAAAAACTGTTTTTT. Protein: CASNGARTNEKLFF.

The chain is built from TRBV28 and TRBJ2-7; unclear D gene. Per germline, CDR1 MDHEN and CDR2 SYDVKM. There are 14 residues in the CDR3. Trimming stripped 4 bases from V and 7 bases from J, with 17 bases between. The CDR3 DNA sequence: TGTGCCAGCAGTTCCCCTGGCCTGGGCCAGGAGCAGTACTTC. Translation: CASSSPGLGQEQYF.

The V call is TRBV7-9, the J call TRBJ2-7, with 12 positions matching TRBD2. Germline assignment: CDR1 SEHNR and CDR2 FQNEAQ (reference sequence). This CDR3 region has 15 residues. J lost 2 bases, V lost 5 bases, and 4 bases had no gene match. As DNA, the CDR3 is TGTGCCAGCAGCAAAAGGACTAGCGGGGCCTACGAGCAGTACTTC. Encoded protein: CASSKRTSGAYEQYF.

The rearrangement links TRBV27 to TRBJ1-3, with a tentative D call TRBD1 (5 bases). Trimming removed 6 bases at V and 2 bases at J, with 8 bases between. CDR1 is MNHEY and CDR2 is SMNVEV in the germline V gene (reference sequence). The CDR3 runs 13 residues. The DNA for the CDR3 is TGTGCCAGCAGGTGGGGCCCTGGAAACACCATATATTTT. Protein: CASRWGPGNTIYF.

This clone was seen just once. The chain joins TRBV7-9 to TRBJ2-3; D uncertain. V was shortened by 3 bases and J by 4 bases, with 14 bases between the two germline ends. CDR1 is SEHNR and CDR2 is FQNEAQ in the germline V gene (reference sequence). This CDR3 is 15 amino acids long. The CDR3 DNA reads TGTGCCAGCAGCTTGAGGCTAGGCGTGGCAGATACGCAGTATTTT. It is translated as CASSLRLGVADTQYF.

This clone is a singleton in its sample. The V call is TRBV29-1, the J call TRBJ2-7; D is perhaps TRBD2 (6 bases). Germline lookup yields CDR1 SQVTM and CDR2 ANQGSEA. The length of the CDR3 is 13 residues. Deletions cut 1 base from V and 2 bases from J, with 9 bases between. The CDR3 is CSVEGEATYEQYF. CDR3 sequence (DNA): TGCAGCGTTGAAGGGGAGGCCACCTACGAGCAGTACTTC.

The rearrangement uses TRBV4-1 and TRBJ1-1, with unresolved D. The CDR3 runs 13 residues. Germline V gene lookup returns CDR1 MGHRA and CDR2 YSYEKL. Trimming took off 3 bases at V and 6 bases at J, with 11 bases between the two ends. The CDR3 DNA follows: TGCGCCAGCAGCCACGGAGGTCAGGCTGAAGCTTTCTTT. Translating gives CASSHGGQAEAFF.

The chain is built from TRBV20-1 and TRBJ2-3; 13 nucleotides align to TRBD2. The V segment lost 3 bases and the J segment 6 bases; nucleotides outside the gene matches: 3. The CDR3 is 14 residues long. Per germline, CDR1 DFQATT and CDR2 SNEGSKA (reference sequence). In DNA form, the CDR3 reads TGCAGTGCTAGTCCGGGACTAGCGGGGGATACGCAGTATTTT. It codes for CSASPGLAGDTQYF.

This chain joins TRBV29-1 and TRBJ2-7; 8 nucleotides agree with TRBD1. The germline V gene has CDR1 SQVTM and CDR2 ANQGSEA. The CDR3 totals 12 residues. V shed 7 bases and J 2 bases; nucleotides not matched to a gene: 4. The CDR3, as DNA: TGCAGCGCGGGGGACAGGCCCTACGAGCAGTACTTC. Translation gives CSAGDRPYEQYF.

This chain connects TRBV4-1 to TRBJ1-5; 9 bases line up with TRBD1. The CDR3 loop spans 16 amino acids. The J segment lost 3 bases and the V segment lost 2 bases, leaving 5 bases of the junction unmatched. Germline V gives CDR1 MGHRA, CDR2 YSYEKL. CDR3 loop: CASSQQGQGDNQPQHF. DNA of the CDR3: TGCGCCAGCAGCCAACAGGGACAGGGAGACAATCAGCCCCAGCATTTT.

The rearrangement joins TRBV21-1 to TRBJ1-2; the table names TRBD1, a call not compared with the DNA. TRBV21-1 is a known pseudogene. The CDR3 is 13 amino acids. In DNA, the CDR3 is TGTGCCAGCAGCAAGGACAAGCCCTATGGCTACACCTTC. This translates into CASSKDKPYGYTF.

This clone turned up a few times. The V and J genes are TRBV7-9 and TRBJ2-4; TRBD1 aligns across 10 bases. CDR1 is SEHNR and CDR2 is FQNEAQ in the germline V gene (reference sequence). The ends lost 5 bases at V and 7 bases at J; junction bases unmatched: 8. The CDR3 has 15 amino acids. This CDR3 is CASSLGTGVLNIQYF. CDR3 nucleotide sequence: TGTGCCAGCAGCCTAGGGACAGGGGTCCTGAACATTCAGTACTTC. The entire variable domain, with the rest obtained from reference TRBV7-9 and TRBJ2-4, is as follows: DTGVSQNPRHKITKRGQNVTFRCDPISEHNRLYWYRQTLGQGPEFLTYFQNEAQLEKSRLLSDRFSAERPKGSFSTLEIQRTEQGDSAMYLCASSLGTGVLNIQYFGAGTRLSVL.

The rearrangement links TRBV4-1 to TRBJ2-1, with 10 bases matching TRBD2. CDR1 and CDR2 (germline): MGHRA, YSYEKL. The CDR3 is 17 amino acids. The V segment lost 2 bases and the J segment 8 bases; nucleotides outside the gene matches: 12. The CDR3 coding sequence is TGCGCCAGCAGCCAACAATCAGCGGGGGGGCGCTTTGATGAGCAGTTCTTC. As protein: CASSQQSAGGRFDEQFF.

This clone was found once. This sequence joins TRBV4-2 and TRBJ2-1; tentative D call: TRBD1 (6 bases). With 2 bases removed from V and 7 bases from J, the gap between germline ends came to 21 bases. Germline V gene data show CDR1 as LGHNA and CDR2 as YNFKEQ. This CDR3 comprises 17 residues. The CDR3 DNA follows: TGTGCCAGCAGCCAAACCCTCGTGGGACATACAACTAATGAGCAGTTCTTC. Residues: CASSQTLVGHTTNEQFF.

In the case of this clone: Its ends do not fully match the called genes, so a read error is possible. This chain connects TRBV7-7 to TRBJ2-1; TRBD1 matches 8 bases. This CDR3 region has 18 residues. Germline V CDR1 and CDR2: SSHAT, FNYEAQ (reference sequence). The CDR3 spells CASSLALPGGASYNEQFF. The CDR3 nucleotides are TGTGCTAGCAGCTTAGCGCTACCAGGGGGCGCCTCCTACAATGAGCAGTTCTTC.

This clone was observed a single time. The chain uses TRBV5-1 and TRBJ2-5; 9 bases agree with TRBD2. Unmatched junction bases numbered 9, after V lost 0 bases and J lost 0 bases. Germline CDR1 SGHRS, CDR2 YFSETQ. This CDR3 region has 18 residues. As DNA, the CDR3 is TGCGCCAGCAGCTTGGAGTCCAGCGGGGGGCCTTACCAAGAGACCCAGTACTTC. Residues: CASSLESSGGPYQETQYF.

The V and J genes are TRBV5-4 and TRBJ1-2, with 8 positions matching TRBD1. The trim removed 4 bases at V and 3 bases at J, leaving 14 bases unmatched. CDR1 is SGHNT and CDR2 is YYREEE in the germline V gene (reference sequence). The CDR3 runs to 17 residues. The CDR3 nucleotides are TGTGCCAGCAGCCCCGGCGGGGACAGGCCAAAGGACTATGGCTACACCTTC. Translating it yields CASSPGGDRPKDYGYTF.

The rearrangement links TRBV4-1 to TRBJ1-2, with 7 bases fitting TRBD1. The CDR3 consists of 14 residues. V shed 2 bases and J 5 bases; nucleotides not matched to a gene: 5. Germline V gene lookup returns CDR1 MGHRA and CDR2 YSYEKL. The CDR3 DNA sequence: TGCGCCAGCAGCCAAACTCCGGGACAGTATGGCTACACCTTC. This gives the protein CASSQTPGQYGYTF.